This TCR beta chain was recorded in a study of T cell repertoires in aging, cancer and after chemotherapy. The CDR3 length is 14 residues. Deletions cut 6 bases from V and 2 bases from J, with 13 bases between. Germline assignment: CDR1 LNHDA and CDR2 SQIVND (reference sequence). TRB rearrangements spanning V, D and J were amplified using mixed TRB-A/B primers. TCRdb called the multiplex PCR reads again in MiXCR, with one record for every CDR3 protein. The sample has under 12,000 distinct CDR3 sequences, around 42% seen once; the top ten hold around 6.9%. Amplification of TCR beta used genomic DNA extracted from peripheral blood.

This clonotype originated in a human donor in good health. The sequenced sample consisted of blood. The rearrangement links TRBV19 to TRBJ1-1, with no clear D. The CDR3 nucleotides are TGTGCCAGTAGCACCCGCGGACGCAACACTGAAGCTTTCTTT. This translates into CASSTRGRNTEAFF.